Following are 18 T cell receptor beta chains from one sample sequenced in a study of blood T cell repertoires in COVID-19. Data came from immunoSEQ multiplex PCR; TCRdb stores just in-frame clones and leaves some out. This table has over 250,000 clones, more than 75% appearing once. The source material was peripheral blood. These receptors all stem from a woman aged 40 to 50 who had recovered from COVID-19.

The chain employs TRBV9 and TRBJ2-2; weak D call: TRBD2 (6 bases). V lost 0 bases and J 0 bases, leaving 12 bases between the germline ends. This CDR3 has 17 amino acids. Germline V gene sequence: CDR1 SGDLS, CDR2 YYNGEE. DNA for the CDR3: TGTGCCAGCAGCGTAGCTAGAGCGGGCCCGAACACCGGGGAGCTGTTTTTT. Its protein is CASSVARAGPNTGELFF.

The chain is built from TRBV29-1 and TRBJ1-1, with D uncertain. Trimming took off 7 bases at V and 4 bases at J, with 13 bases between the two ends. Germline V CDR1 and CDR2: SQVTM, ANQGSEA. The CDR3 covers 12 residues. The CDR3 sequence is CSAQGAVTEAFF. CDR3 DNA sequence: TGCAGCGCCCAAGGCGCGGTCACTGAAGCTTTCTTT.

As concerns this clone: This sample includes further DNA sequences coding for the same CDR3. The chain has TRBV6-5 and TRBJ1-1; D is possibly TRBD1 (6 bases). The CDR3 length is 12 residues. Deletions cut 2 bases from V and 8 bases from J, with 9 bases between. CDR1 and CDR2 (germline): MNHEY, SVGAGI. The CDR3 loop is CASSYRGAEAFF. CDR3 nucleotide sequence: TGTGCCAGCAGTTACCGGGGGGCAGAAGCTTTCTTT.

Only one count was recorded for this clone. The chain is built from TRBV3-1 (or the pseudogene TRBV3-2) and TRBJ1-1, with unresolved D. Germline V gene data show CDR1 as LGHDT and CDR2 as YNNKEL (reference sequence). The CDR3 is made up of 13 amino acids. Trimming removed 4 bases at V and 5 bases at J, with 11 bases between. The CDR3 loop reads CASSRTVWTEAFF. CDR3 coding DNA: TGTGCCAGCAGCCGAACGGTTTGGACTGAAGCTTTCTTT.

The chain links TRBV4-2 to TRBJ1-2, with D possibly TRBD1 on 5 matching bases. CDR3 length: 15 amino acids. Germline V gene sequence: CDR1 LGHNA, CDR2 YNFKEQ. The V end lost 0 bases, the J end lost 8 bases, and 16 bases lay between the germline ends. The CDR3 bases are TGTGCCAGCAGCCAAGATCGGCGGGGACGGGGAGGCTACACCTTC. Translating gives CASSQDRRGRGGYTF.

This rearrangement joins TRBV7-6 to TRBJ2-5; a weak D match, TRBD1 (5 bases). V lost 0 bases, J lost 10 bases, and 18 bases lay in between. The germline V gene encodes CDR1 SGHVS and CDR2 FNYEAQ. This CDR3 comprises 15 residues. CDR3 in amino acids: CASSLAPGALRGQYF. The CDR3 bases are TGTGCCAGCAGCTTAGCCCCGGGCGCCCTAAGGGGCCAGTACTTC.

V gene TRBV19 combines with J gene TRBJ2-1; D is possibly TRBD2 (6 bases). This CDR3 has 13 amino acids. Trimming took off 3 bases at V and 12 bases at J, with 15 bases between the two ends. Germline CDR1 and CDR2: LNHDA and SQIVND (reference sequence). The CDR3 spells CASSMGGGPGQFF. In DNA, the CDR3 is TGTGCCAGTAGTATGGGGGGTGGACCTGGGCAGTTCTTC.

This clone was recorded only once. The rearrangement uses TRBV30 and TRBJ1-2, with 7 bases lining up with TRBD1. Per germline, CDR1 GTSNPN and CDR2 SVGIG (reference sequence). This CDR3 has 18 amino acids. The ends lost 7 bases at V and 0 bases at J; junction bases unmatched: 20. The CDR3: CASTGPNFPKAPNYGYTF. CDR3 coding DNA: TGTGCCTCGACAGGGCCGAACTTCCCTAAAGCCCCTAACTATGGCTACACCTTC.

CDR3 bases: TGTGCCAGCACCGGGGTGGGTTTAATTAAAGGAGCTTTCTTT. It is translated as CASTGVGLIKGAFF. The chain carries TRBV27 and TRBJ1-1; D uncertain. CDR1 is MNHEY, CDR2 SMNVEV, per germline (reference sequence). This CDR3 contains 14 residues. Trimming left V 7 bases short and J 10 bases short, with 22 bases between.

V and J are TRBV7-3 and TRBJ1-6, with D possibly being TRBD1 (5 bases). Per the germline V gene, CDR1 is SGHTA and CDR2 is FQGTGA. The V end was cut by 3 bases, the J end by 6 bases, with 6 bases between. The CDR3 totals 13 residues. CDR3 sequence reads: CASSFRANSPLHF. The DNA of the CDR3 is TGTGCCAGCAGCTTCAGGGCTAATTCACCCCTCCACTTT. Based on the CDR3 plus reference TRBV7-3 and TRBJ1-6, the full variable domain is GAGVSQTPSNKVTEKGKYVELRCDPISGHTALYWYRQSLGQGPEFLIYFQGTGAADDSGLPNDRFFAVRPEGSVSTLKIQRTERGDSAVYLCASSFRANSPLHFGNGTRLTVT.

This clone was seen a single time. This chain uses TRBV7-2 with TRBJ2-2, with 8 bases aligning to TRBD2. V was clipped by 7 bases and J by 8 bases; unmatched bases: 15. The CDR3 covers 16 residues. The V gene's germline CDR1 is SGHTA and CDR2 FQGNSA. The CDR3 DNA reads TGTGCCAGCACCCCTGGGGGGTTGGCGGGAGGAGGGGAGCTGTTTTTT. Its translation: CASTPGGLAGGGELFF.

The chain employs TRBV11-2 and TRBJ1-3; TRBD1 agrees at 11 bases. Germline loops: CDR1 SGHAT, CDR2 FQNNGV. This CDR3 is built from 14 residues. The ends lost 6 bases at V and 4 bases at J; junction bases unmatched: 2. The CDR3 DNA follows: TGTGCCAGCAGGGGACAGGGGGGAGGAAACACCATATATTTT. It yields the protein CASRGQGGGNTIYF.

The genes are TRBV10-3 and TRBJ2-1; D perhaps matches TRBD1 (7 bases). This CDR3 region has 17 residues. The V end lost 3 bases, the J end lost 7 bases, and 22 bases lay between the germline ends. The germline gives CDR1 ENHRY, CDR2 SYGVKD. The CDR3 nucleotides read TGTGCCATCAGTGATTTAAACTGGTCAGGGGGGAGGAATGAGCAGTTCTTC. It encodes CAISDLNWSGGRNEQFF.

This chain joins TRBV7-6 and TRBJ2-1, with D perhaps matching TRBD2 (5 bases). The V end lost 4 bases, the J end lost 7 bases, and 17 bases lay between the germline ends. CDR3 length equals 15 residues. Germline CDR1 and CDR2: SGHVS and FNYEAQ. For the CDR3, the DNA is TGTGCCAGCAGCTCGAACCCGGACGGAGGTAATGAGCAGTTCTTC. It translates to CASSSNPDGGNEQFF.

This chain joins TRBV30 and TRBJ1-5, with 10 bases that match TRBD1. Germline assignment: CDR1 GTSNPN and CDR2 SVGIG (reference sequence). The length of the CDR3 is 17 residues. The J segment lost 0 bases and the V segment lost 1 base, leaving 6 bases of the junction unmatched. CDR3 bases: TGTGCCTGGAGTGGGGACAGGGGATCCCATAGCAATCAGCCCCAGCATTTT. It encodes CAWSGDRGSHSNQPQHF. Drawing the rest from reference TRBV30 and TRBJ1-5, the complete variable domain is SQTIHQWPATLVQPVGSPLSLECTVEGTSNPNLYWYRQAAGRGLQLLFYSVGIGQISSEVPQNLSASRPQDRQFILSSKKLLLSDSGFYLCAWSGDRGSHSNQPQHFGDGTRLSIL.

The chain's CDR3 is CASSPPWGSGAQETQYF. DNA of the CDR3: TGTGCCAGCAGCCCCCCTTGGGGTAGCGGGGCCCAAGAGACCCAGTACTTC. The chain uses TRBV7-9 and TRBJ2-5, with 8 bases fitting TRBD2. This CDR3 spans 17 amino acids. The germline CDR1 and CDR2 sequences are SEHNR and FQNEAQ (reference sequence). Trimming removed 5 bases from V and 1 base from J; junction bases left unmatched: 12.

The gene calls are TRBV11-2 and TRBJ2-7, with 12 bases matching TRBD1. With V trimmed by 6 bases and J by 5 bases, 11 bases remained unmatched. The CDR3 totals 16 residues. Germline values: CDR1 SGHAT, CDR2 FQNNGV. The DNA of the CDR3 is TGTGCCAGCAGTGGTCCGGGACAGGGGGCGCGACACGAGCAGTACTTC. Its translation is CASSGPGQGARHEQYF.

The chain uses TRBV6-2 or TRBV6-3 and TRBJ2-7, with TRBD1 as a possible D gene (5 bases). V was clipped by 0 bases and J by 2 bases, with 8 bases between them. Germline CDR1 is MNHEY and CDR2 is SVGEGT. The CDR3 covers 14 residues. The CDR3 loop reads CASSYSGRPYEQYF. The CDR3 bases are TGTGCCAGCAGTTACTCGGGGCGGCCCTACGAGCAGTACTTC.